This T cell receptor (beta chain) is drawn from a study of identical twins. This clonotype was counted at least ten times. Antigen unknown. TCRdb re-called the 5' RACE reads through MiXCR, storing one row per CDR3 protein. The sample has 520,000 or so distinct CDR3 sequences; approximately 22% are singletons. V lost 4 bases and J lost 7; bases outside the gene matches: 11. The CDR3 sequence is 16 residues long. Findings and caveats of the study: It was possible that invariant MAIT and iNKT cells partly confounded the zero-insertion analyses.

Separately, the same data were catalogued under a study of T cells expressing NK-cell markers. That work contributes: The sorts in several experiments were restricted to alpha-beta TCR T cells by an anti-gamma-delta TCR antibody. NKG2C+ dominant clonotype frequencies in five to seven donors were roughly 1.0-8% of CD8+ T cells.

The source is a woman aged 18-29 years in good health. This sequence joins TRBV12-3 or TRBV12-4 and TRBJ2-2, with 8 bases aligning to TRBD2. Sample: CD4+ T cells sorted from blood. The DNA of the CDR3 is TGTGCCAGCAGTTCTTGGGGCGGGGGGATCGGCGGGGAGCTGTTTTTT. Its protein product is CASSSWGGGIGGELFF.